This T cell receptor beta chain was recovered during a study of blood T cells in healthy people across ages. General study points: The unsorted PBMCs prevented any conclusive comparison of naive versus antigen-experienced cells.

Primed by a sample-barcoded 5' primer and a J-beta primer mix, a second PCR proceeded for roughly 6 to 12 cycles. Researchers report that each sample yielded at least 2.5 million CDR3-containing paired-end reads. Each CDR3 protein is one row after TCRdb ran MiXCR on the 5' RACE reads. Of some 1.7 million distinct CDR3 sequences in the sample, roughly 28% were seen once. This CDR3 is built from 15 residues. The germline V gene has CDR1 LGHDT and CDR2 YNNKEL (reference sequence). V lost 0 bases, J lost 6 bases, and 12 bases lay in between. In this sample, this clonotype turned up a few times. Its antigen is as yet unknown. The sample providers were healthy Caucasian people from Russia, aged roughly 6 to 95.

The chain recombines TRBV3-1 with TRBJ2-1, with D hard to call. The sample comprised blood. The sequence came from a woman aged 25-40 years in good health. Here the CDR3 reads CASSQDSFSVNEQFF. DNA for the CDR3: TGTGCCAGCAGCCAAGACTCCTTCTCGGTCAATGAGCAGTTCTTC.